The 14 T cell receptor beta chains listed next were all sequenced from one sample in a study of blood T cell repertoires in COVID-19 (dated by TCRdb to 2020 to 2022). The method behind the library was the immunoSEQ multiplex PCR assay. TCRdb mirrors the immuneACCESS table, restricted to in-frame sequences. Some clones are absent from its copies; in checked studies, under half trace to an unresolved V gene, and the reason for the others is unknown. For this sample the table gives some 150,000 clones, of which roughly 84% were detected only once. Clones ranked in the top ten supply about 39% of the sample. The sequenced material came from peripheral blood. The receptors were gathered from a human donor in a cohort sampled during active COVID-19.

The chain has TRBV15 and TRBJ2-1, with a weak D call TRBD1 (5 bases). In germline, CDR1 is LNHNV, CDR2 YYDKDF (reference sequence). The V gene lost 0 bases and the J gene lost 6 bases, with 12 bases spanning the gap. CDR3 length: 15 amino acids. In nucleotides, the CDR3 is TGTGCCACCAGCAGAGATAGGGGCATCCGCAATGAGCAGTTCTTC. Residues: CATSRDRGIRNEQFF.

In its sample, this clone was seen once. The V gene is TRBV28, the J gene TRBJ2-5; tentative D call: TRBD2 (6 bases). The CDR3 has 16 residues. Trimming cost V 2 bases and J 1 base, with 14 bases left between them. CDR1 and CDR2 from the germline V gene are MDHEN and SYDVKM. CDR3 amino acids: CASSLARGSLQETQYF. CDR3 sequence (DNA): TGTGCCAGCAGTTTAGCCCGGGGGTCTCTCCAAGAGACCCAGTACTTC.

The chain couples TRBV10-3 to TRBJ2-7; 7 positions agree with TRBD1. The ends lost 3 bases at V and 3 bases at J; junction bases unmatched: 8. The germline V gene encodes CDR1 ENHRY and CDR2 SYGVKD. The CDR3 is made up of 15 amino acids. CDR3 DNA sequence: TGTGCCATCAGTGATAAACAGGGGAACGTCTACGAGCAGTACTTC. Protein: CAISDKQGNVYEQYF.

The CDR3 coding sequence is TGCGCCAGCAGCCAAACTATTCTAGTCGGCGAGCAGTACTTC. As protein: CASSQTILVGEQYF. J is TRBJ2-7 and V is TRBV4-3; D remains unclear. Trimming shortened V by 2 bases and J by 6 bases, and 14 bases separated the two germline ends. The CDR3 has 14 amino acids. In germline, CDR1 is LGHNA, CDR2 YSLEER.

This clone occurred a few times. V and J are TRBV7-8 and TRBJ1-1; unclear D gene. Trimming left V 6 bases short and J 5 bases short, with 13 bases between. The CDR3 is 13 amino acids. Looked up from germline, CDR1 is SGHVS and CDR2 is FQNEAQ. The CDR3 DNA follows: TGTGCCAGCAGACCAGACGCGGGGACTGAAGCTTTCTTT. Translated, it gives CASRPDAGTEAFF.

V gene TRBV5-6 combines with J gene TRBJ2-1, with D uncertain. In germline, CDR1 is SGHDT, CDR2 YYEEEE. The V end lost 0 bases, the J end lost 5 bases, and 18 bases lay between the germline ends. The CDR3 is 17 amino acids. CDR3 residues: CASSLVEHPILDNEQFF. CDR3 DNA: TGTGCCAGCAGCTTGGTAGAGCACCCTATTCTCGACAATGAGCAGTTCTTC.

The chain carries TRBV3-1 (or the pseudogene TRBV3-2) and TRBJ2-1; the match to TRBD2 covers 16 bases. V gave up 6 bases and J gave up 4 bases; unmatched junction bases: 15. This CDR3 comprises 20 residues. Germline V gene lookup returns CDR1 LGHDT and CDR2 YNNKEL (reference sequence). CDR3 bases: TGTGCCAGCAGTCCTACGATCCCGGGACTAGCGGGGGGGGGTTACAATGAGCAGTTCTTC. Translating it yields CASSPTIPGLAGGGYNEQFF.

This clone showed up just once. This rearrangement joins TRBV28 to TRBJ1-2; D is ambiguous. CDR1 MDHEN and CDR2 SYDVKM come from the germline V gene. The CDR3 has 13 residues. V lost 6 bases to trimming and J lost 6 bases, with 14 bases between them. The CDR3 spells CASSPPGRDGYTF. Written as DNA, the CDR3 is TGTGCCAGCAGCCCTCCCGGGAGGGATGGCTACACCTTC.

J is TRBJ2-3 and V is TRBV11-2, with D perhaps matching TRBD1 (5 bases). There are 14 residues in the CDR3. Trimming cost V 3 bases and J 3 bases, with 10 bases left between them. Germline V gene sequence: CDR1 SGHAT, CDR2 FQNNGV. Here the CDR3 DNA reads TGTGCCAGCAGCTTCCAGGGTAGGACAGATACGCAGTATTTT. It translates to CASSFQGRTDTQYF. Variable domain in full (rest from reference TRBV11-2 and TRBJ2-3): EAGVAQSPRYKIIEKRQSVAFWCNPISGHATLYWYQQILGQGPKLLIQFQNNGVVDDSQLPKDRFSAERLKGVDSTLKIQPAKLEDSAVYLCASSFQGRTDTQYFGPGTRLTVL.

In this sample, this clone turned up many times. This sequence joins TRBV19 and TRBJ1-3; D not resolved. CDR1 LNHDA and CDR2 SQIVND come from the germline V gene (reference sequence). The CDR3 is 14 residues long. Deletions cut 4 bases from V and 2 bases from J, with 9 bases between. The CDR3 reads CASSTPGTGNTIYF. As DNA, the CDR3 is TGTGCCAGTAGTACTCCGGGTACTGGAAACACCATATATTTT.

J is TRBJ2-5 and V is TRBV19; TRBD1 matches at 11 bases. Looked up from germline, CDR1 is LNHDA and CDR2 is SQIVND (reference sequence). CDR3 length equals 21 residues. The J segment lost 4 bases and the V segment lost 5 bases, leaving 24 bases of the junction unmatched. The CDR3, as DNA: TGTGCCAGTAGTTCCCTCACCCCGGGACAGGGGGATATACCCGGGTTAGAGACCCAGTACTTC. This codes for CASSSLTPGQGDIPGLETQYF.

The chain carries TRBV11-2 and TRBJ1-1; 7 bases match TRBD1. The junction had 2 bases not matched to a gene; V was cut back by 3 bases and J by 1 base. The CDR3 loop spans 14 amino acids. The V gene's germline CDR1 is SGHAT and CDR2 FQNNGV. The CDR3 sequence is CASSFGTANTEAFF. Written as DNA, the CDR3 is TGTGCCAGCAGCTTTGGGACAGCGAACACTGAAGCTTTCTTT.

This chain joins TRBV5-1 and TRBJ2-7; 10 bases are shared with TRBD2. V gave up 4 bases and J gave up 4 bases; unmatched junction bases: 8. The CDR3 totals 15 residues. CDR1 SGHRS and CDR2 YFSETQ come from the germline V gene. CDR3 coding DNA: TGCGCCAGCAGCGTATCTAGCGGGGGACGGTACGAGCAGTACTTC. This translates into CASSVSSGGRYEQYF.

The chain recombines TRBV6-2 or TRBV6-3 with TRBJ1-5, with D perhaps TRBD1 (5 bases). Germline assignment: CDR1 MNHEY and CDR2 SVGEGT. V was pared by 6 bases and J by 7 bases, with 31 bases between. The CDR3 is 19 amino acids. CDR3 nucleotide sequence: TGTGCCAGCAGCGCCGACCCCACCGCGGGACGAGGGGTTAGCCAGCCCCAGCATTTT. This codes for CASSADPTAGRGVSQPQHF.